This T cell receptor beta chain was identified in a study of spatial heterogeneity in lung cancer. By share, this clonotype ranks as medium-sized. Described time point: sample taken at primary tumor resection. TCRdb passed the 5' RACE reads through MiXCR, listing each CDR3 protein once. The table has 5,000 to 6,500 distinct CDR3 sequences, roughly 3.9% seen once. Trimming left V 1 base short and J 1 base short, with 11 bases between. CDR3 length equals 16 residues. Germline V gene lookup returns CDR1 SGHRS and CDR2 YFSETQ. The J gene is TRBJ2-2, the V gene TRBV5-1; D is undetermined. This material consisted of normal lung tissue next to the tumor, taken at surgery. The receptor comes from a male donor with early-stage non-small cell lung cancer. The CDR3 nucleotides read TGCGCCAGCAGCTTGAGGTTGAGCGAGAACACCGGGGAGCTGTTTTTT. Its protein product is CASSLRLSENTGELFF.